The present T cell receptor beta chain was sequenced within a study of blood T cells in healthy people across ages. With a J-beta primer mix and a sample-barcoded 5' primer, a second PCR ran about 7 to 12 cycles. MiXCR, run by TCRdb on the 5' RACE reads, gives a single entry per CDR3 protein. Of around 870,000 distinct CDR3 sequences in the sample, about 30% were seen once. This CDR3 is 15 amino acids long. CDR1 SGHAT and CDR2 FQNNGV come from the germline V gene. V shed 3 bases, J shed 11 bases, and the junction held 11 bases outside the gene matches. The TCR was taken from a woman at least 80 years old in good health. Sequencing input: blood. The genes are TRBV11-2 and TRBJ2-5; 11 nucleotides align to TRBD2. The CDR3 region is CASSFIAGGTNEQYF. The CDR3 coding sequence is TGTGCCAGCAGCTTCATAGCGGGGGGGACCAATGAGCAGTACTTC.